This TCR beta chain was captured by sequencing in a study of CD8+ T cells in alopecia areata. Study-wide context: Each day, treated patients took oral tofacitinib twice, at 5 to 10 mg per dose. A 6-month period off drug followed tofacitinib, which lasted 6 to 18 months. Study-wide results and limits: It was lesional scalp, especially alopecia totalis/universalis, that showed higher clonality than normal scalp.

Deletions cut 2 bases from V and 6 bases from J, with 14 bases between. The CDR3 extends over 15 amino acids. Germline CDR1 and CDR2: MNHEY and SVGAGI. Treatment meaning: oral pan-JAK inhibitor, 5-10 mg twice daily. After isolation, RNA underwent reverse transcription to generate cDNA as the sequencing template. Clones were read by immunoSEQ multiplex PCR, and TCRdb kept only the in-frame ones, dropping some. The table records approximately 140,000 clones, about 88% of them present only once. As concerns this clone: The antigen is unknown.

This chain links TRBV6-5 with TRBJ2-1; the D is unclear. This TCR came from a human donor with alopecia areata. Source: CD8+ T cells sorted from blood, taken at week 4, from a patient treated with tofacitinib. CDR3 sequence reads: CASSYGVEGFNEQFF. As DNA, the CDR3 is TGTGCCAGCAGTTACGGGGTAGAAGGGTTCAATGAGCAGTTCTTC.